This T cell receptor beta chain was found in a study of T cells in Graves' hyperthyroidism and ophthalmopathy. This clonotype was seen a few times. It was RNA transcripts that yielded the amplified TCR beta CDR3 regions. The TCR CDR3 was amplified in a first-round RT-PCR using the HTBI primer set. TCRdb re-called the multiplex PCR reads with MiXCR, one entry per CDR3 protein. Found here are fewer than 850,000 distinct CDR3 sequences, 15% to 20% of them singletons; the top ten hold less than 20%. There are 12 residues in the CDR3. CDR1 SGHTA and CDR2 FQGTGA come from the germline V gene. Trimming stripped 3 bases from V and 6 bases from J, with 5 bases between.

The TCR sequence derives from a man aged 50 or older with Graves' hyperthyroidism. The sequencing input was blood. The chain has TRBV7-3 and TRBJ2-2; D is ambiguous. Here the CDR3 reads CASSFSPGELFF. The CDR3 DNA reads as TGTGCCAGCAGCTTCTCCCCCGGGGAGCTGTTTTTT.